Below, 9 T cell receptor beta chains from the same sample are listed, as sequenced in a study of blood T cell repertoires in COVID-19. Libraries were prepared by immunoSEQ multiplex PCR; TCRdb keeps only in-frame clonotypes and omits some of them. The table shows around 99,000 clones, with less than 90% occurring only once. Specimen: peripheral blood. Receptors were obtained from a human donor in a cohort sampled during active COVID-19.

This clone was seen only a few times. The chain uses TRBV7-2 and TRBJ1-2, with 7 bases identical to TRBD1. The CDR3 is 14 residues long. CDR1 and CDR2 (germline): SGHTA, FQGNSA. Unmatched junction bases numbered 5, after V lost 0 bases and J lost 7 bases. This chain's CDR3 is CASSLAQGVVGYTF. Written as DNA, the CDR3 is TGTGCCAGCAGCTTAGCGCAGGGGGTGGTTGGCTACACCTTC.

The chain joins TRBV19 to TRBJ2-1, with TRBD2 matching over 9 bases. J lost 9 bases, V lost 3 bases, and 18 bases had no gene match. Germline loops: CDR1 LNHDA, CDR2 SQIVND (reference sequence). The CDR3 runs 18 residues. CDR3 in amino acids: CASSMPLRLAGSLREQFF. The CDR3 coding sequence is TGTGCCAGTAGTATGCCCCTCCGGCTAGCGGGATCCTTACGTGAGCAGTTCTTC.

This clone was seen a single time. The V gene is TRBV27, the J gene TRBJ2-3; tentative D call: TRBD2 (6 bases). Germline V lookup: CDR1 MNHEY, CDR2 SMNVEV (reference sequence). V was cut by 2 bases and J by 5 bases, with 11 bases left in between. The CDR3 runs 14 residues. Here the CDR3 reads CASSLVRAGDTQYF. The CDR3 DNA reads TGTGCCAGCAGTTTAGTGCGAGCGGGAGATACGCAGTATTTT.

This chain uses TRBV5-4 with TRBJ2-7, with D perhaps TRBD2 (5 bases). The CDR3 sequence is 14 residues long. V lost 1 base and J 3 bases, leaving 11 bases between the germline ends. The germline V gene has CDR1 SGHNT and CDR2 YYREEE (reference sequence). The CDR3 sequence: CASSLPGGGYEQYF. As DNA, the CDR3 is TGTGCCAGCAGCTTGCCGGGCGGAGGCTACGAGCAGTACTTC.

This chain connects TRBV25-1 to TRBJ2-4, with D possibly being TRBD2 (6 bases). Per germline, CDR1 MGHDK and CDR2 SYGVNS. V lost 3 bases and J lost 2, with 11 bases in between. The CDR3 extends over 15 amino acids. CDR3 region: CASSDPGDPKNIQYF. DNA of the CDR3: TGTGCCAGCAGTGACCCGGGGGACCCCAAAAACATTCAGTACTTC.

This chain links TRBV15 with TRBJ2-5, with D possibly being TRBD2 (6 bases). Germline CDR1 reads LNHNV; CDR2 reads YYDKDF (reference sequence). The CDR3 sequence is 16 residues long. The germline V and J ends were trimmed by 5 bases and 2 bases, with 18 bases remaining between them. CDR3: CATSRGIAEGQETQYF. Here the CDR3 DNA reads TGTGCCACCAGCCGTGGAATAGCGGAGGGGCAAGAGACCCAGTACTTC.

This sequence joins TRBV7-3 and TRBJ2-2; no reliable D call. This CDR3 is built from 13 residues. Germline loops: CDR1 SGHTA, CDR2 FQGTGA. V was shortened by 5 bases and J by 4 bases, with 8 bases between the two germline ends. The CDR3 reads CASSPYPTGELFF. In DNA, the CDR3 is TGTGCCAGCAGCCCCTATCCCACCGGGGAGCTGTTTTTT. The whole variable domain, remainder taken from reference TRBV7-3 and TRBJ2-2, is GAGVSQTPSNKVTEKGKYVELRCDPISGHTALYWYRQSLGQGPEFLIYFQGTGAADDSGLPNDRFFAVRPEGSVSTLKIQRTERGDSAVYLCASSPYPTGELFFGEGSRLTVL.

This clone was recorded a few times. CDR3 in amino acids: CASSLARGQGKNSPLHF. As DNA, the CDR3 is TGTGCCAGCAGCTTAGCGAGGGGACAGGGGAAAAATTCACCCCTCCACTTT. The chain couples TRBV7-8 to TRBJ1-6; 10 bases fit TRBD1. CDR3 length: 17 residues. The V gene end was trimmed by 0 bases and the J gene end by 7 bases; junction bases not matched to a gene: 6. Germline V gene data show CDR1 as SGHVS and CDR2 as FQNEAQ.

This clone appeared a few times. CDR3 region: CASSIGSSGRETQYF. DNA for the CDR3: TGTGCCAGTAGTATAGGTTCTAGCGGGAGAGAGACCCAGTACTTC. The rearrangement links TRBV19 to TRBJ2-5, with 10 bases fitting TRBD2. Germline V CDR1 and CDR2: LNHDA, SQIVND (reference sequence). The CDR3 consists of 15 residues. J was trimmed by 4 bases and V by 1 base; bases with no gene match: 3.